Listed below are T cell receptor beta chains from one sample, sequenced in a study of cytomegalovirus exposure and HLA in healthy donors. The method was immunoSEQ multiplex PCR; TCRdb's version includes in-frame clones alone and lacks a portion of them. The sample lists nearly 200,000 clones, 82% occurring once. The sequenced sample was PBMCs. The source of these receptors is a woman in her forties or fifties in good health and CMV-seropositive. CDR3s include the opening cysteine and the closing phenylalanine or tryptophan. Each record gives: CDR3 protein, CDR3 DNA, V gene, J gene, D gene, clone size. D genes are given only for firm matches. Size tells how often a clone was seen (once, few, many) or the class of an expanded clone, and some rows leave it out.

CDR3: CAGREGQGVDGYTF
DNA: TGTGCCGGCCGCGAGGGACAGGGGGTAGATGGCTACACCTTC
V: TRBV28
J: TRBJ1-2
D: TRBD1
size: .

CDR3: CASSSRGNQPYGYTF
DNA: TGTGCCAGCAGCAGCCGGGGAAATCAACCCTATGGCTACACCTTC
V: TRBV7-2
J: TRBJ1-2
D: .
size: .

CDR3: CASSGASTDTQYF
DNA: TGTGCCAGTAGTGGGGCTAGCACAGATACGCAGTATTTT
V: TRBV19
J: TRBJ2-3
D: .
size: .

CDR3: CASSTSTGSNQPQHF
DNA: TGTGCCAGCAGCACTAGCACGGGGAGCAATCAGCCCCAGCATTTT
V: TRBV7-4
J: TRBJ1-5
D: .
size: .

CDR3: CATSRDFGGGGEGYTF
DNA: TGTGCCACCAGCAGAGATTTCGGGGGAGGAGGTGAGGGCTACACCTTC
V: TRBV15
J: TRBJ1-2
D: .
size: few

CDR3: CASSRAPLQVYEQYF
DNA: TGTGCCAGCAGTCGAGCTCCCTTACAGGTTTACGAGCAGTACTTC
V: TRBV27
J: TRBJ2-7
D: .
size: .

CDR3: CASSLESVWQGSGEQYF
DNA: TGTGCCAGCAGCTTGGAAAGCGTCTGGCAGGGGTCGGGGGAGCAGTACTTC
V: TRBV5-6
J: TRBJ2-7
D: .
size: .

CDR3: CASSFTGSSYEQYF
DNA: TGTGCCAGCAGCTTCACGGGGAGCTCCTACGAGCAGTACTTC
V: TRBV5-6
J: TRBJ2-7
D: .
size: .

CDR3: CASSLSLREPPGEQYF
DNA: TGTGCCAGCAGCTTGTCACTACGCGAACCCCCCGGCGAGCAGTACTTC
V: TRBV12-1
J: TRBJ2-7
D: .
size: once

CDR3: CATSRELEASGDETQYF
DNA: TGTGCCACCAGCAGAGAGCTTGAAGCTAGCGGGGACGAGACCCAGTACTTC
V: TRBV15
J: TRBJ2-5
D: TRBD2
size: few

CDR3: CAIKGSGRGNTGELFF
DNA: TGTGCCATCAAAGGTAGCGGGAGAGGTAACACCGGGGAGCTGTTTTTT
V: TRBV10-3
J: TRBJ2-2
D: TRBD2
size: .

CDR3: CAWNRGDNEKLFF
DNA: TGTGCCTGGAACAGGGGAGATAATGAAAAACTGTTTTTT
V: TRBV30
J: TRBJ1-4
D: TRBD1
size: .

CDR3: CASSWGENNEQFF
DNA: TGTGCCAGCAGCTGGGGGGAAAACAATGAGCAGTTCTTC
V: TRBV5-6
J: TRBJ2-1
D: .
size: .

CDR3: CASSDTSTDTQYF
DNA: TGTGCCAGCAGTGATACTAGCACAGATACGCAGTATTTT
V: TRBV27
J: TRBJ2-3
D: .
size: .

CDR3: CASRGTDYEQYF
DNA: TGTGCCAGCAGAGGTACAGATTACGAGCAGTACTTC
V: TRBV28
J: TRBJ2-7
D: .
size: .

CDR3: CAIGLAGGTYEQYF
DNA: TGTGCCATCGGGCTAGCGGGGGGCACCTACGAGCAGTACTTC
V: TRBV10-3
J: TRBJ2-7
D: TRBD2
size: .

CDR3: CASSGRRGMSEKLFF
DNA: TGTGCCAGCAGTGGGCGAAGAGGGATGAGTGAAAAACTGTTTTTT
V: TRBV6-1
J: TRBJ1-4
D: .
size: .

CDR3: CASSLLGDTEAFF
DNA: TGTGCCAGCTCACTCCTCGGGGATACTGAAGCTTTCTTT
V: TRBV18
J: TRBJ1-1
D: .
size: .

CDR3: CASSLAPPGLNTEAFF
DNA: TGTGCCAGCAGCTTAGCGCCACCCGGACTTAACACTGAAGCTTTCTTT
V: TRBV7-8
J: TRBJ1-1
D: .
size: .

CDR3: CSGRRGQDTQYF
DNA: TGCAGCGGACGCAGGGGGCAAGATACGCAGTATTTT
V: TRBV29-1
J: TRBJ2-3
D: TRBD1
size: .

CDR3: CASTTPRLANNEQFF
DNA: TGTGCCAGCACCACCCCCCGGCTAGCGAACAATGAGCAGTTCTTC
V: TRBV6-5
J: TRBJ2-1
D: .
size: .

CDR3: CASRPTGTNQPQHF
DNA: TGTGCCAGCAGACCCACAGGGACCAACCAGCCCCAGCATTTT
V: TRBV28
J: TRBJ1-5
D: .
size: .

CDR3: CASSVSSNTGELFF
DNA: TGTGCCAGCAGTGTTAGTTCGAACACCGGGGAGCTGTTTTTT
V: TRBV2
J: TRBJ2-2
D: .
size: .

CDR3: CAWSSGGFCEKLFF
DNA: TGTGCCTGGAGTTCGGGGGGTTTTTGTGAAAAACTGTTTTTT
V: TRBV30
J: TRBJ1-4
D: .
size: once

CDR3: CASSRGGLYNEQFF
DNA: TGTGCCAGCAGTCGCGGGGGCCTCTACAATGAGCAGTTCTTC
V: TRBV28
J: TRBJ2-1
D: .
size: .

CDR3: CASSHRPDPGQGTSNQPQHF
DNA: TGCGCCAGCAGCCACCGACCTGACCCGGGACAGGGGACTAGCAATCAGCCCCAGCATTTT
V: TRBV4-1
J: TRBJ1-5
D: TRBD1
size: .

CDR3: CASSFWTSGDFQETQYF
DNA: TGTGCCAGCAGTTTCTGGACTAGCGGGGATTTCCAAGAGACCCAGTACTTC
V: TRBV5-6
J: TRBJ2-5
D: TRBD2
size: .

CDR3: CASSSQQGAGQPQHF
DNA: TGTGCCAGTAGTTCTCAACAGGGGGCAGGTCAGCCCCAGCATTTT
V: TRBV19
J: TRBJ1-5
D: TRBD1
size: .

CDR3: CASSLQAGIGDTQYF
DNA: TGTGCCAGCAGCCTCCAAGCGGGGATTGGAGATACGCAGTATTTT
V: TRBV7-9
J: TRBJ2-3
D: TRBD2
size: .

CDR3: CATSSPGTGGIFGTDTQYF
DNA: TGTGCCACCAGCAGCCCCGGGACAGGGGGTATTTTTGGCACAGATACGCAGTATTTT
V: TRBV15
J: TRBJ2-3
D: TRBD1
size: .

CDR3: CASSPGTPNTGELFF
DNA: TGTGCCAGCAGCCCCGGGACTCCCAACACCGGGGAGCTGTTTTTT
V: TRBV7-9
J: TRBJ2-2
D: .
size: .

CDR3: CASSQSSGLNTGELFF
DNA: TGCGCCAGCAGCCAATCCTCGGGACTTAACACCGGGGAGCTGTTTTTT
V: TRBV4-1
J: TRBJ2-2
D: .
size: few

CDR3: CSAITGLQRTEAFF
DNA: TGCAGCGCTATAACAGGGTTACAGAGAACTGAAGCTTTCTTT
V: TRBV29-1
J: TRBJ1-1
D: .
size: .

CDR3: CASSQTIKEATNEKLFF
DNA: TGCGCCAGCAGCCAAACAATAAAGGAGGCAACTAATGAAAAACTGTTTTTT
V: TRBV4-1
J: TRBJ1-4
D: .
size: .

CDR3: CASSLTGRSNQPQHF
DNA: TGTGCCAGCAGTTTAACAGGGCGTAGCAATCAGCCCCAGCATTTT
V: TRBV27
J: TRBJ1-5
D: .
size: once

CDR3: CASSPGTTSGKETQYF
DNA: TGTGCCAGCAGCCCCGGGACGACTAGCGGGAAAGAGACCCAGTACTTC
V: TRBV7-9
J: TRBJ2-5
D: TRBD2
size: .

CDR3: CASSSLAGNEQFF
DNA: TGCGCCAGCAGCTCACTAGCGGGCAATGAGCAGTTCTTC
V: TRBV5-1
J: TRBJ2-1
D: TRBD2
size: .

CDR3: CASSEVGLVLDTQYF
DNA: TGTGCCAGCAGTGAAGTGGGACTAGTGTTAGATACGCAGTATTTT
V: TRBV2
J: TRBJ2-3
D: TRBD2
size: .

CDR3: CATSPKAGKYEQYF
DNA: TGTGCCACCAGCCCAAAGGCGGGGAAATACGAGCAGTACTTC
V: TRBV15
J: TRBJ2-7
D: .
size: once

CDR3: CASSKVRDRQDSPLHF
DNA: TGTGCCAGCAGCAAAGTCCGGGACAGGCAGGATTCACCCCTCCACTTT
V: TRBV21-1
J: TRBJ1-6
D: .
size: once

CDR3: CSAWTGRETQYF
DNA: TGCAGCGCATGGACAGGGAGAGAGACCCAGTACTTC
V: TRBV29-1
J: TRBJ2-5
D: TRBD1
size: few

CDR3: CASLGGLISNQPQHF
DNA: TGTGCCAGCTTAGGCGGACTGATAAGCAATCAGCCCCAACATTTT
V: TRBV6-1
J: TRBJ1-5
D: .
size: .

CDR3: CASSQEFWGQGLNSPLHF
DNA: TGCGCCAGCAGCCAAGAATTTTGGGGACAGGGGCTTAATTCACCCCTCCACTTT
V: TRBV4-3
J: TRBJ1-6
D: TRBD1
size: .

CDR3: CAIRAGTADGETQYF
DNA: TGTGCCATCAGAGCCGGGACAGCAGATGGAGAGACCCAGTACTTC
V: TRBV10-3
J: TRBJ2-5
D: TRBD1
size: .

CDR3: CASSLVRRLADTELFF
DNA: TGTGCCAGCAGCTTAGTGCGGCGGCTAGCGGATACGGAGCTGTTTTTT
V: TRBV11-2
J: TRBJ2-2
D: TRBD2
size: .

CDR3: CASSPWDRGGNQPQHF
DNA: TGCGCCAGCAGCCCTTGGGACAGGGGGGGCAATCAGCCCCAGCATTTT
V: TRBV10-2
J: TRBJ1-5
D: TRBD1
size: .

CDR3: CASSLSSGSGELFF
DNA: TGTGCCAGCAGTTTATCCTCAGGGTCCGGGGAGCTGTTTTTT
V: TRBV27
J: TRBJ2-2
D: .
size: few

CDR3: CASSPGRFGANVLTF
DNA: TGTGCCAGCAGCCCAGGGAGGTTTGGGGCCAACGTCCTGACTTTC
V: TRBV7-9
J: TRBJ2-6
D: .
size: .

CDR3: CASSESPHLGRDNEQFF
DNA: TGCGCCAGCAGTGAGTCGCCCCACCTCGGGAGGGACAATGAGCAGTTCTTC
V: TRBV10-2
J: TRBJ2-1
D: TRBD2
size: .

CDR3: CASSYTSSGGETQYF
DNA: TGTGCCAGCAGTTACACGTCTAGCGGGGGAGAGACCCAGTACTTC
V: TRBV6-5
J: TRBJ2-5
D: TRBD2
size: .

CDR3: CASRDLAGSYNEQFF
DNA: TGTGCCAGCAGGGACCTAGCGGGATCTTACAATGAGCAGTTCTTC
V: TRBV2
J: TRBJ2-1
D: TRBD2
size: .

CDR3: CASSLFAGATGEKLFF
DNA: TGTGCCAGCTCACTCTTCGCAGGGGCTACGGGGGAAAAACTGTTTTTT
V: TRBV18
J: TRBJ1-4
D: .
size: .

CDR3: CASSVTGGKETQYF
DNA: TGTGCCAGCAGCGTAACGGGGGGCAAAGAGACCCAGTACTTC
V: TRBV9
J: TRBJ2-5
D: .
size: once

CDR3: CASSLGDTYEQYF
DNA: TGTGCCAGCAGCTTAGGCGACACCTACGAGCAGTACTTC
V: TRBV5-6
J: TRBJ2-7
D: .
size: .

CDR3: CASSSGLAGTDTQYF
DNA: TGTGCCAGCTCATCGGGACTAGCGGGTACAGATACGCAGTATTTT
V: TRBV18
J: TRBJ2-3
D: TRBD2
size: .

CDR3: CASSPGRDRGHEQYF
DNA: TGTGCCAGCTCTCCAGGGAGGGACAGGGGACACGAGCAGTACTTC
V: TRBV18
J: TRBJ2-7
D: TRBD1
size: few

CDR3: CASRGERGGSIRETQYF
DNA: TGTGCCAGCAGAGGGGAGCGGGGGGGCTCAATACGGGAGACCCAGTACTTC
V: TRBV5-4
J: TRBJ2-5
D: TRBD2
size: few

CDR3: CASREGGRDTGELFF
DNA: TGTGCCAGTAGGGAGGGGGGGCGGGACACCGGGGAGCTGTTTTTT
V: TRBV19
J: TRBJ2-2
D: .
size: .

CDR3: CASSPTRSFYNEQFF
DNA: TGTGCCAGCAGCCCTACGAGGTCCTTCTACAATGAGCAGTTCTTC
V: TRBV14
J: TRBJ2-1
D: .
size: .

CDR3: CAIQRGGSNQPQHF
DNA: TGTGCCATCCAACGAGGAGGTAGCAATCAGCCCCAGCATTTT
V: TRBV27
J: TRBJ1-5
D: .
size: .